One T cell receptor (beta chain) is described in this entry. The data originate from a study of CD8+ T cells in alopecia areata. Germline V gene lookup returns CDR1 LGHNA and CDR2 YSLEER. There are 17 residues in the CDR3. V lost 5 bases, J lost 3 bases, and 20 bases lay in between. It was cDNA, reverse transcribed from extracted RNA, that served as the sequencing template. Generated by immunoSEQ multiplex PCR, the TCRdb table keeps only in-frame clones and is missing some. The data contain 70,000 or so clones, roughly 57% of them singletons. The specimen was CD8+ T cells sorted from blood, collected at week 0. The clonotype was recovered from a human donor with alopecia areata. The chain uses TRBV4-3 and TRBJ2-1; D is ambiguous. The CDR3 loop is CASSKQILGSGYNEQFF. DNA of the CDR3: TGCGCCAGCAGCAAACAGATCCTAGGATCCGGCTACAATGAGCAGTTCTTC.